This T cell receptor (beta chain) is from a study of a mutant IDH1 vaccine in newly diagnosed glioma. Concerning this clone itself: Its antigen is not known. One end of the junction does not line up with germline, which may come from a read error.

CDR1 MNHEY and CDR2 SVGAGI come from the germline V gene. The CDR3 totals 15 residues. Time point: week 47, end of study. With topical imiquimod, each dose of the vaccine consisted of 300 ug of mutant IDH1 20-mer peptide. Only in-frame clones appear in the TCRdb table, and some are missing; sequencing was by immunoSEQ multiplex PCR. The sample holds 30,000 to 35,000 clones, over 85% seen once. This specimen consisted of PBMCs, obtained from a glioma patient whose treatment included an IDH1 peptide vaccine. This clonotype was sampled from a man aged 40-49 years with glioma. This sequence joins TRBV6-5 and TRBJ1-5; 7 bases fit TRBD1. The CDR3 DNA reads TGTGCCAGCAGCCCGGGACAGCTGTATCCTCAGGCCCAGCATTTT. Translating it yields CASSPGQLYPQAQHF.